This entry describes one T cell receptor beta chain. The data were obtained in a study of blood T cell repertoires in COVID-19. Looking at the study overall: Samples of COVID-19 (acute and convalescent) were obtained from the United States, Italy and Spain. The cDNA or gDNA used as material had been derived from T cells, B-cell-depleted T cells, or PBMCs.

In the source study's methods: Cell counts per sample came from amplifying reference gene primers. Here immunoSEQ multiplex PCR was the method, and the copy in TCRdb shows in-frame clones only, minus some. V and J calls plus clone size are reproduced from that table; the DNA served to infer D and trimming. The sample carries a few hundred thousand clones, 75% to 90% recorded once. The V segment lost 0 bases and the J segment 0 bases; nucleotides outside the gene matches: 8. CDR1 SEHNR and CDR2 FQNEAQ come from the germline V gene (reference sequence). This CDR3 is built from 18 residues. The sequenced sample consisted of peripheral blood. The TCR was taken from a woman in her thirties with active or convalescent COVID-19. The V gene is TRBV7-9, the J gene TRBJ1-3; the match to TRBD1 covers 7 bases. The CDR3 nucleotides are TGTGCCAGCAGCTTAGCGGGAAGGGGGCTCTCCTCTGGAAACACCATATATTTT. Its translation is CASSLAGRGLSSGNTIYF.